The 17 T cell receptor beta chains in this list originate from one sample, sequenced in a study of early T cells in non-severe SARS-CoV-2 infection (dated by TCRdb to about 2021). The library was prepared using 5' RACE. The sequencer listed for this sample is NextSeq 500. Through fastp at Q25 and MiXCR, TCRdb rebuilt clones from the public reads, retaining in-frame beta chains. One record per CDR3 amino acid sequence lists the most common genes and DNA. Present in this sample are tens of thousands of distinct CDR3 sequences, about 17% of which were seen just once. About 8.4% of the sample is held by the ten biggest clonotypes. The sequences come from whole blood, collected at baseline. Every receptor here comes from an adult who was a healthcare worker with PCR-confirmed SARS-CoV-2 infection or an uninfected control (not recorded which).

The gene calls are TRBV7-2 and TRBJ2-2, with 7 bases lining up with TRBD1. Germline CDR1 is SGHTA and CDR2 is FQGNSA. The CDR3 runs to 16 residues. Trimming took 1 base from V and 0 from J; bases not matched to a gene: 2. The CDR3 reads CASSLGQGANTGELFF. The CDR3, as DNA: TGTGCCAGCAGCTTAGGCCAGGGGGCGAACACCGGGGAGCTGTTTTTT. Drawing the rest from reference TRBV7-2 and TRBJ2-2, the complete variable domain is GAGVSQSPSNKVTEKGKDVELRCDPISGHTALYWYRQSLGQGLEFLIYFQGNSAPDKSGLPSDRFSAERTGGSVSTLTIQRTQQEDSAVYLCASSLGQGANTGELFFGEGSRLTVL.

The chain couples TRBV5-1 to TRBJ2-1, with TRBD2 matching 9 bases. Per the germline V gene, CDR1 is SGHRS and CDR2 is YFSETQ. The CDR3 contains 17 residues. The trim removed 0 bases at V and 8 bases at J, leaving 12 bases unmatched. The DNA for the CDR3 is TGCGCCAGCAGCTTGGGAGCGCGAGCGGGAGGTATGGATGAGCAGTTCTTC. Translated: CASSLGARAGGMDEQFF.

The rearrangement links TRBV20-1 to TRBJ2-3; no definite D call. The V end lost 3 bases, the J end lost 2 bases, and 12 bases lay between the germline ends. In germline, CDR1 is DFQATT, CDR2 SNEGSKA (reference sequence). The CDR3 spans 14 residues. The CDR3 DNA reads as TGCAGTGCTAGGACCCAGAGACTCACAGATACGCAGTATTTT. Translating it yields CSARTQRLTDTQYF.

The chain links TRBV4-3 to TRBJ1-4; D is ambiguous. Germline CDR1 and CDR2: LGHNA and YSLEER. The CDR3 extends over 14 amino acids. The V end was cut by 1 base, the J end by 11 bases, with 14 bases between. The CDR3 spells CASSQANRIGKLFF. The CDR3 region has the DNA TGCGCCAGCAGCCAAGCGAACCGAATAGGGAAACTGTTTTTT.

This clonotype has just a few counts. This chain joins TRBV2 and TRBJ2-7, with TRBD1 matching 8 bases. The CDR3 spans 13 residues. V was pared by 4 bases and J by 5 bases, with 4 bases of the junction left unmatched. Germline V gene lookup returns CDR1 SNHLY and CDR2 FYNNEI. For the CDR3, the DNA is TGTGCCAGCAGTGGGGACAGGATTGACGAGCAGTACTTC. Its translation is CASSGDRIDEQYF.

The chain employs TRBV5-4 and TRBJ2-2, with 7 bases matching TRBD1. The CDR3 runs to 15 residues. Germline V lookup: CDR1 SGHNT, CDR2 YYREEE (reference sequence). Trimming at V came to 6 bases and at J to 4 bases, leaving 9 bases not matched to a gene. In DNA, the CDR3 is TGTGCCAGCACTCTCCCGGGACAGCGCACCGGGGAGCTGTTTTTT. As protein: CASTLPGQRTGELFF.

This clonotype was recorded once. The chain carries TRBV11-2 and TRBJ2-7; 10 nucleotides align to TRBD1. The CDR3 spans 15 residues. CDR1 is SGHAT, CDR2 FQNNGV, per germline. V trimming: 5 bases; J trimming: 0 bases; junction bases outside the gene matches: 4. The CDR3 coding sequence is TGTGCCAGCAGCCCGGACAGGGGGATCTCCTACGAGCAGTACTTC. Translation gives CASSPDRGISYEQYF.

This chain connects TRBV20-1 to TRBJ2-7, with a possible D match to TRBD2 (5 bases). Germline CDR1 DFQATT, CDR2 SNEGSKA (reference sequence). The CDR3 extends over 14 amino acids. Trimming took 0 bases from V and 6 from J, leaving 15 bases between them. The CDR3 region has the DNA TGCAGTGCTAGAGATGGGCGGGTAGAACGCGAGCAGTACTTC. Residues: CSARDGRVEREQYF.

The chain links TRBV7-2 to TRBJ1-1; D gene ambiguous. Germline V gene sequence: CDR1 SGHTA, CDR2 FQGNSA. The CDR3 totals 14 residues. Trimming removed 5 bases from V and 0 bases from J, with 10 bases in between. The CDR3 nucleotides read TGTGCCAGCAGCCCCCGATATCTGAACACTGAAGCTTTCTTT. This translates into CASSPRYLNTEAFF.

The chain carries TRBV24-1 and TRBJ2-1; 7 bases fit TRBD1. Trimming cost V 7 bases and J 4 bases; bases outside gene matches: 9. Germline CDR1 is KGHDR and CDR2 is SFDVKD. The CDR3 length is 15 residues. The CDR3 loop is CATSPTGSGYNEQFF. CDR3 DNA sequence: TGTGCCACCAGCCCGACAGGGTCGGGTTACAATGAGCAGTTCTTC.

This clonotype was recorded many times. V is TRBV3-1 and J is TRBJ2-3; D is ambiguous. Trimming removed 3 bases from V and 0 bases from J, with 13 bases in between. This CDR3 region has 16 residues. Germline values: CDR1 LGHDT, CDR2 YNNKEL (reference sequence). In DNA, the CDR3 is TGTGCCAGCAGCCATCCTCCTCTGGACAGCACAGATACGCAGTATTTT. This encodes CASSHPPLDSTDTQYF.

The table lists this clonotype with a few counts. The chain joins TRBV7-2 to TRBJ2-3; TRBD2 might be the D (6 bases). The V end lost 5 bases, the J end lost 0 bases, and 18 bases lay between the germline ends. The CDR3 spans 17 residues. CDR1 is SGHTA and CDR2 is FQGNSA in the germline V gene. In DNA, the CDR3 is TGTGCCAGCAGCCAAAAGCCGGGGGTTCGTAGCACAGATACGCAGTATTTT. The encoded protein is CASSQKPGVRSTDTQYF.

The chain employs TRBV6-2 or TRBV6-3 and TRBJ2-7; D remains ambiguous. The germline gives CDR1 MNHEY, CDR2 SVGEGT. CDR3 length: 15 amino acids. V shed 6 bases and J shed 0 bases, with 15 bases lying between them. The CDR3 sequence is CASSPSRRSSYEQYF. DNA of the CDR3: TGTGCCAGCAGCCCTTCGAGACGGAGCTCCTACGAGCAGTACTTC.

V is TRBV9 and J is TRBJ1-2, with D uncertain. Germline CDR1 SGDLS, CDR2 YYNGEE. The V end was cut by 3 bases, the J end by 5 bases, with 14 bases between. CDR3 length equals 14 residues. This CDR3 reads CASSGSKFGYGYTF. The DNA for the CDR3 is TGTGCCAGCAGCGGCTCCAAGTTTGGTTATGGCTACACCTTC.

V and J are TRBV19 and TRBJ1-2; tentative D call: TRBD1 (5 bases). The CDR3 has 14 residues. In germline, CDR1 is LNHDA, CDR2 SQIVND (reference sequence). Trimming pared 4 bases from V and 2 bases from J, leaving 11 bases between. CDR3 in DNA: TGTGCCAGTAGTACCCAGACAGACAACTATGGCTACACCTTC. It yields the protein CASSTQTDNYGYTF.

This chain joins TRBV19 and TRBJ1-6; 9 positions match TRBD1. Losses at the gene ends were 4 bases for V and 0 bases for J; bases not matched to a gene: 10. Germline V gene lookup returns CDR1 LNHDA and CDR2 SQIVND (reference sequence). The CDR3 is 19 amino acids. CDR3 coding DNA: TGTGCCAGTAGTAAGCCATGGGACAGGGCGAGCTCCTATAATTCACCCCTCCACTTT. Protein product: CASSKPWDRASSYNSPLHF.

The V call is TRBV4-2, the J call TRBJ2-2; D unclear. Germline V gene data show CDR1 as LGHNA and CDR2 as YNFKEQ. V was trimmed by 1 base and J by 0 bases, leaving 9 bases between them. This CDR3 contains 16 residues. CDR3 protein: CASSQGNYPNTGELFF. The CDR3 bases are TGTGCCAGCAGCCAAGGGAACTACCCGAACACCGGGGAGCTGTTTTTT.